The 2 T cell receptor beta chains given below trace back to one sample, sequenced in a study of T cell responses to AZD1222 COVID-19 vaccine. Clones were read by immunoSEQ multiplex PCR, and TCRdb kept only the in-frame ones, dropping some. The table has some 120,000 clones, approximately 88% seen once. The sample here was peripheral blood, taken on day 0 of AZD1222 vaccination. Receptors originate from an adult in good health.

The V gene is TRBV30, the J gene TRBJ1-3; D possibly corresponds to TRBD1 (6 bases). Germline CDR1 is GTSNPN and CDR2 is SVGIG (reference sequence). The CDR3 covers 15 residues. CDR3 DNA sequence: TGTGGGGGGGCCGCAGGGGCGGCCTCTGGAAACACCATATATTTT. It codes for CGGAAGAASGNTIYF.

The genes are TRBV3-1 (or the pseudogene TRBV3-2) and TRBJ2-5; 7 bases fit TRBD2. The germline V gene has CDR1 LGHDT and CDR2 YNNKEL (reference sequence). There are 14 residues in the CDR3. The junction had 5 bases not matched to a gene; V was cut back by 5 bases and J by 2 bases. CDR3 sequence (DNA): TGTGCCAGCAGCAGGGACTATAATCAAGAGACCCAGTACTTC. Amino acids: CASSRDYNQETQYF.